This T cell receptor beta chain appears in the sequencing data of a study of T cell repertoires in cytomegalovirus infection. Study-wide points: Frequencies of public TCR beta families were cumulated, and this identified carriers of CMV plus the relevant HLA.

Only a few counts were recorded for this clonotype. What it binds is unknown. Via MiXCR, TCRdb re-called the reads, giving one row per CDR3 protein. The profile covers about 570,000 distinct CDR3 sequences, with approximately 40% appearing a single time and about half taken by the ten largest. This receptor was identified in a human donor in good health (CMV status not recorded). Some clones in this sample may be carry-over from other donors' samples. This specimen was cultured PBMCs, taken from culture after CMV antigen stimulation.

As DNA, the CDR3 is TGTGCCAGCAGCCTCGGGGGGGCATGGTATTTT. Translating gives CASSLGGAWYF. The chain joins TRBV7-2 to TRBJ2-3, with 8 bases aligning to TRBD2. The CDR3 consists of 11 residues. Germline loops: CDR1 SGHTA, CDR2 FQGNSA. V dropped 5 bases and J dropped 14; count of bases not matched to a gene: 6. The full variable domain, completed using reference TRBV7-2 and TRBJ2-3, is GAGVSQSPSNKVTEKGKDVELRCDPISGHTALYWYRQSLGQGLEFLIYFQGNSAPDKSGLPSDRFSAERTGGSVSTLTIQRTQQEDSAVYLCASSLGGAWYFGPGTRLTVL.